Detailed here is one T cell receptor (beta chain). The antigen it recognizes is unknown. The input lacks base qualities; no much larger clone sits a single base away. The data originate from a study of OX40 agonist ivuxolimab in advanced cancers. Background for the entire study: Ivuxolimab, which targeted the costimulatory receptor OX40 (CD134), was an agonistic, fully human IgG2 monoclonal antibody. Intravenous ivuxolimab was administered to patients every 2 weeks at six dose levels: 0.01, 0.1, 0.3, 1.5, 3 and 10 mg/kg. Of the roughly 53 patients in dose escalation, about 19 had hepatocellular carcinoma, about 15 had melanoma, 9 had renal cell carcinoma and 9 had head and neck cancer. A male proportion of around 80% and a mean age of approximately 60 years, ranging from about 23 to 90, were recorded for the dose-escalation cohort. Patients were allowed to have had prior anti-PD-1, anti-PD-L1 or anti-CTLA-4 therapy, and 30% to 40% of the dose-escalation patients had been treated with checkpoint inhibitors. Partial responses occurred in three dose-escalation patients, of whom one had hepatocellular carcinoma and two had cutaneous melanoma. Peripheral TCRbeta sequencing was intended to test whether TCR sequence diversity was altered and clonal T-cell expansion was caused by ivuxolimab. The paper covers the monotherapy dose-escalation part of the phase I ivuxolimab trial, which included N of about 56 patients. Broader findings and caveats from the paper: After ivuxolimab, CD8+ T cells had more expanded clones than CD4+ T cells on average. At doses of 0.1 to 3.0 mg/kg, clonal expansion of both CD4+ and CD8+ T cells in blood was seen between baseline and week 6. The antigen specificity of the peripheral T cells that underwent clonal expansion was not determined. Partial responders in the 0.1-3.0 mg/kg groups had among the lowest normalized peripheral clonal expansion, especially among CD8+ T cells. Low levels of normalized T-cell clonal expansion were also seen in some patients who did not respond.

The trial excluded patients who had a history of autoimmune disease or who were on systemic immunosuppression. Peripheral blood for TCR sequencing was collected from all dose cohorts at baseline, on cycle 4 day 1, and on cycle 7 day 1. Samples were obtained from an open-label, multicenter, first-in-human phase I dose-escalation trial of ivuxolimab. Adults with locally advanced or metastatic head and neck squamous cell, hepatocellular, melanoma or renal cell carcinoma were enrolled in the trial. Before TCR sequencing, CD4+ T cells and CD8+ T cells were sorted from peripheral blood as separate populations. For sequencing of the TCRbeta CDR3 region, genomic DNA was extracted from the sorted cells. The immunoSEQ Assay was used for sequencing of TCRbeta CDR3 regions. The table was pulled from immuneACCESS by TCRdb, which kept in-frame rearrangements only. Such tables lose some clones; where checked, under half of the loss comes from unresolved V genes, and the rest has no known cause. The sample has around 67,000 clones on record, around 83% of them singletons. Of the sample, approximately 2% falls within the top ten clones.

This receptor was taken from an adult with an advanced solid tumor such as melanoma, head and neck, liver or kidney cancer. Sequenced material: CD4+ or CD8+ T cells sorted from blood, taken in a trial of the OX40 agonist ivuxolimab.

At the DNA level, the sequence is TGTGCCAGCAGCCCCGGACCAAATCGGCCAGATACGCAGTATTTT. Its protein is CASSPGPNRPDTQYF. This sequence uses TRBV28 and TRBJ2-3, with the identity of the D gene unclear. V is cut by 6 bases and J by 4 bases, and the space between the germline ends is 17 bases. Including cysteine and phenylalanine, the CDR3 has 15 amino acids. Solely the CDR3 DNA is kept, with 45 bases framed from the first base. CDR1 MDHEN and CDR2 SYDVKM were looked up in the germline V gene.